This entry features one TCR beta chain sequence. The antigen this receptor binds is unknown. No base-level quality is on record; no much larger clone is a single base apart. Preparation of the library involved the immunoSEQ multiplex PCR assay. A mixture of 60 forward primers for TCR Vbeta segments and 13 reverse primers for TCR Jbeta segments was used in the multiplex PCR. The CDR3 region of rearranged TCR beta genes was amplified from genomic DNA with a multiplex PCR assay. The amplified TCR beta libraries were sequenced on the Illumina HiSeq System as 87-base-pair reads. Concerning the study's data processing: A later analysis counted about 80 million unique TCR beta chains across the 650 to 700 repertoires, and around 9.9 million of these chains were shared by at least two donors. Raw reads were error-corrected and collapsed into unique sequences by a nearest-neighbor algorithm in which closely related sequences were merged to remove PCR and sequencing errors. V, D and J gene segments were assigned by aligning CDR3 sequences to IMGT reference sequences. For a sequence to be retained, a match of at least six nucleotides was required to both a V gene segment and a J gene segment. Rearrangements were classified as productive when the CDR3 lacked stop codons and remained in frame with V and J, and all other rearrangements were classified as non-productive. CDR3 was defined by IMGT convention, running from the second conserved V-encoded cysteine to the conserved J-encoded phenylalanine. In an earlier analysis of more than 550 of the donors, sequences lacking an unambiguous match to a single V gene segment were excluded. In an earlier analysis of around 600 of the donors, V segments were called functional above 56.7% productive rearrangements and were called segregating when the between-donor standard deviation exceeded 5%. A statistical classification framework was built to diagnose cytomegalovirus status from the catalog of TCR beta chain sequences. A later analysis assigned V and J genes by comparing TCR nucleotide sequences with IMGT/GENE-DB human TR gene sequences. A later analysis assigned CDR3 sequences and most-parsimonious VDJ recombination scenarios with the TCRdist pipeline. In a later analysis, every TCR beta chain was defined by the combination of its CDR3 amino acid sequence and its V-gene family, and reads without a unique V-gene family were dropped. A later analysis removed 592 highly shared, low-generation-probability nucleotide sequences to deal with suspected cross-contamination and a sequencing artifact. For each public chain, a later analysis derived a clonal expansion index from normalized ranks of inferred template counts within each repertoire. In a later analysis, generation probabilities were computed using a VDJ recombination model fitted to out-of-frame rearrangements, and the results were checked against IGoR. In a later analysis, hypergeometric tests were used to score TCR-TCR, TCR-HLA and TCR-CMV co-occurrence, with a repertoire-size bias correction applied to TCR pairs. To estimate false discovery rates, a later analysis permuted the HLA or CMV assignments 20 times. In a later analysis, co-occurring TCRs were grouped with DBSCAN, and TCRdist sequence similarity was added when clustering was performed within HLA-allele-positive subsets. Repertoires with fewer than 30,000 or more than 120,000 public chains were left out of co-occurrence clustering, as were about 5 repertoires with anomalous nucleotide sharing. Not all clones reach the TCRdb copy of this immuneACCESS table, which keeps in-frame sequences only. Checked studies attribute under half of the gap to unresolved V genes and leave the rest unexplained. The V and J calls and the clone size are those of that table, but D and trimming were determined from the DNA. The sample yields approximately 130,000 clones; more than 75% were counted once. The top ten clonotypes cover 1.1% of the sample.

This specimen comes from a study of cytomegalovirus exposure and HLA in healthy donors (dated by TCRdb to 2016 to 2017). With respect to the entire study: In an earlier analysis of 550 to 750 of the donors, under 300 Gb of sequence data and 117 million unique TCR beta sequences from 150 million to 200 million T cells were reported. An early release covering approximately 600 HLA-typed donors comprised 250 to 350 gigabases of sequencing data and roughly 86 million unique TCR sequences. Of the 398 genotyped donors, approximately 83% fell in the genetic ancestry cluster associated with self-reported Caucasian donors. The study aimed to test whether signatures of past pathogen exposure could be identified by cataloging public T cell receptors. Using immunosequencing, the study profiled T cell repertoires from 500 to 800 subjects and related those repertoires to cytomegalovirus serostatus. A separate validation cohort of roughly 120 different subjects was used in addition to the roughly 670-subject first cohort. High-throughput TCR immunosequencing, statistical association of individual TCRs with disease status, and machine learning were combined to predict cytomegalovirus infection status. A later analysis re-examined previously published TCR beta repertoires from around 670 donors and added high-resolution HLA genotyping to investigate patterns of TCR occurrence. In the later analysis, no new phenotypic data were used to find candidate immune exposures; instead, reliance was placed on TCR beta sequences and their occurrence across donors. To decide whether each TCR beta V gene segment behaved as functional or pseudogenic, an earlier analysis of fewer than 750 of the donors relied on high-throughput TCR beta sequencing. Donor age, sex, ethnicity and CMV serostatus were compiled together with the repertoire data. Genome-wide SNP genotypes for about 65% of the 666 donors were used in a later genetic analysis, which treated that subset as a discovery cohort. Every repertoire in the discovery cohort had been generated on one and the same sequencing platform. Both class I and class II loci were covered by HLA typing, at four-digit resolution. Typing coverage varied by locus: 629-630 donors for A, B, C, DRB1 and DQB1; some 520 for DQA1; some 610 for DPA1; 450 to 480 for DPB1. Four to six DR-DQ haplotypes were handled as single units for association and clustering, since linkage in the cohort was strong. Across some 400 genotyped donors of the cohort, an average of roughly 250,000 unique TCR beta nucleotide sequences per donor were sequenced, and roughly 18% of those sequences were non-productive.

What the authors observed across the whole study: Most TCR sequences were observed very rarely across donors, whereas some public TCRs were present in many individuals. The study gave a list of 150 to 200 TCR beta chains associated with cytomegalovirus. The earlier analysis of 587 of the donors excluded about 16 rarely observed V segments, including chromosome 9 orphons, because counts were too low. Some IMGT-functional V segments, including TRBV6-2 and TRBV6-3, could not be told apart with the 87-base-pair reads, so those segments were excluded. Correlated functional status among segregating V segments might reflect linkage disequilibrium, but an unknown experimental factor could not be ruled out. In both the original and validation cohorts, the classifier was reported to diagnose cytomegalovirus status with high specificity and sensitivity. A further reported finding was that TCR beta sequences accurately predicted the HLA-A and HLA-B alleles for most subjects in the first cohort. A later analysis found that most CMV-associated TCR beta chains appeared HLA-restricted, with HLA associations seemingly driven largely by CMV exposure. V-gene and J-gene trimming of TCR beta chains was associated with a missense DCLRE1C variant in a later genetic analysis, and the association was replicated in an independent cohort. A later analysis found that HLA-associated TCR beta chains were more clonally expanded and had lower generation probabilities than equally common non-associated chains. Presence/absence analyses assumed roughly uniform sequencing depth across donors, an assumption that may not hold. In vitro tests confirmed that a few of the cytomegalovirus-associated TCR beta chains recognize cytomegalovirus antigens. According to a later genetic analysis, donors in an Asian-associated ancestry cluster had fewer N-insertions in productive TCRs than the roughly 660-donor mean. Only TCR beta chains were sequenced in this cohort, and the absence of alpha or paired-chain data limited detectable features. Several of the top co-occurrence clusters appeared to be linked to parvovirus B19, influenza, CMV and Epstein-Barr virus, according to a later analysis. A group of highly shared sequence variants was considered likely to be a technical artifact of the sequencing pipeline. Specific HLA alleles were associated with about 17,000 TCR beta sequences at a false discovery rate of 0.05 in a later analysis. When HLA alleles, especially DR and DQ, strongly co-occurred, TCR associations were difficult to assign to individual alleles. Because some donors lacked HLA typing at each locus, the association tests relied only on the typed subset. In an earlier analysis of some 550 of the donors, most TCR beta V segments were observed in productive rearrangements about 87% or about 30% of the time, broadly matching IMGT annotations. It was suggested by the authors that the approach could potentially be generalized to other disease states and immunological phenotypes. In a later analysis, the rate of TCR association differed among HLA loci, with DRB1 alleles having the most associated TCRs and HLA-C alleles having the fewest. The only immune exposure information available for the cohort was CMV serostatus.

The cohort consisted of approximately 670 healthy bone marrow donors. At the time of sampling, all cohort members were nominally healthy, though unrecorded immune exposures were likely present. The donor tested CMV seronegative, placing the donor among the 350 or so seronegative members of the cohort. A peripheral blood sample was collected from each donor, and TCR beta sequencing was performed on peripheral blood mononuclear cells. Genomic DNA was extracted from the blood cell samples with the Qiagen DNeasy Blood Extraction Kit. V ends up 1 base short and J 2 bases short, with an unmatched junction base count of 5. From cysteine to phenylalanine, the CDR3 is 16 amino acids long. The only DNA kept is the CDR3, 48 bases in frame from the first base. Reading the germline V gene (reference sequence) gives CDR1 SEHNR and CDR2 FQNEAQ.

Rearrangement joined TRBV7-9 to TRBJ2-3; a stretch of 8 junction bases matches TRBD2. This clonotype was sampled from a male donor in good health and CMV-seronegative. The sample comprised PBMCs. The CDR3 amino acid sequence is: CASSLGAGAFTDTQYF. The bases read TGTGCCAGCAGCTTAGGAGCGGGGGCCTTCACAGATACGCAGTATTTT.